A single sample gave rise to the 19 T cell receptor beta chains below, sequenced in a study of cytotoxic CD8 clonotypes in ibrutinib-treated CLL. Data came from immunoSEQ multiplex PCR; TCRdb stores just in-frame clones and leaves some out. The sample lists approximately 53,000 clones; around four fifths were seen once. The sequenced sample was PBMCs, obtained after 24 months of ibrutinib treatment. All receptors come from a human donor with chronic lymphocytic leukemia.

This clone appeared a few times. The CDR3 DNA reads as TGTGCCTGGAGTGGGGAGCAACGCAATCAGCCCCAGCATTTT. This translates into CAWSGEQRNQPQHF. The chain is built from TRBV30 and TRBJ1-5; D is undetermined. Germline V lookup: CDR1 GTSNPN, CDR2 SVGIG (reference sequence). The CDR3 length is 14 residues. The V and J ends lost 1 base and 2 bases respectively, with 9 bases between them.

This sequence joins TRBV10-2 and TRBJ1-1, with 10 bases matching TRBD1. V trimming: 6 bases; J trimming: 6 bases; junction bases outside the gene matches: 7. CDR1 and CDR2 (germline): WSHSY, SAAADI. This CDR3 is built from 14 residues. The CDR3 nucleotides read TGCGCCAGCAGAGCTGGACAGGGGGATGCTGAAGCTTTCTTT. Its translation is CASRAGQGDAEAFF.

J is TRBJ2-1 and V is TRBV9; the match to TRBD2 covers 10 bases. V gave up 1 base and J gave up 4 bases; unmatched junction bases: 2. From germline, CDR1 is SGDLS and CDR2 YYNGEE. The CDR3 sequence is 15 residues long. The CDR3 DNA follows: TGTGCCAGCAGCGTATCGGGACTAGCGTACAATGAGCAGTTCTTC. This translates into CASSVSGLAYNEQFF. The variable domain in full, with the rest retrieved from reference TRBV9 and TRBJ2-1, is DSGVTQTPKHLITATGQRVTLRCSPRSGDLSVYWYQQSLDQGLQFLIQYYNGEERAKGNILERFSAQQFPDLHSELNLSSLELGDSALYFCASSVSGLAYNEQFFGPGTRLTVL.

The V and J genes are TRBV7-2 and TRBJ2-7; 9 nucleotides align to TRBD1. This CDR3 region has 14 residues. V gave up 6 bases and J gave up 2 bases; unmatched junction bases: 5. Germline V gives CDR1 SGHTA, CDR2 FQGNSA. CDR3 nucleotides: TGTGCCAGCAGTACAGGGGGCGGACCCTACGAGCAGTACTTC. The encoded protein is CASSTGGGPYEQYF.

This clone is a singleton in its sample. The CDR3 DNA reads as TGTGCCAGCAGCTTAGCGGCGGGAGGTCCCTACGAGCAGTACTTC. Translated, it gives CASSLAAGGPYEQYF. The chain uses TRBV11-2 and TRBJ2-7; 8 bases align to TRBD2. The germline gives CDR1 SGHAT, CDR2 FQNNGV. The CDR3 runs to 15 residues. V lost 1 base, J lost 2 bases, and 4 bases stayed unmatched.

This clone was detected a few times. The J gene is TRBJ2-7, the V gene TRBV18; 10 nucleotides line up with TRBD2. V shed 8 bases and J 3 bases; nucleotides not matched to a gene: 4. Germline V gene lookup returns CDR1 KGHSH and CDR2 LQKENI. The CDR3 spans 13 residues. CDR3 in DNA: TGTGCCAGCCAAAGACTAGCGGGCTACGAGCAGTACTTC. It translates to CASQRLAGYEQYF. The complete variable domain, with remaining parts taken from reference TRBV18 and TRBJ2-7, reads NAGVMQNPRHLVRRRGQEARLRCSPMKGHSHVYWYRQLPEEGLKFMVYLQKENIIDESGMPKERFSAEFPKEGPSILRIQQVVRGDSAAYFCASQRLAGYEQYFGPGTRLTVT.

This chain uses TRBV25-1 with TRBJ2-1; 7 nucleotides match TRBD2. V lost 3 bases, J lost 10 bases, and 6 bases stayed unmatched. The germline V gene has CDR1 MGHDK and CDR2 SYGVNS. There are 13 residues in the CDR3. CDR3 region: CASSDQTSWEQFF. DNA for the CDR3: TGTGCCAGCAGTGACCAGACTAGCTGGGAGCAGTTCTTC.

The V gene is TRBV15, the J gene TRBJ2-2; perhaps D is TRBD1 or TRBD2 (6 bases each). The CDR3 loop spans 14 amino acids. The germline gives CDR1 LNHNV, CDR2 YYDKDF (reference sequence). The V end lost 0 bases, the J end lost 6 bases, and 8 bases lay between the germline ends. DNA for the CDR3: TGTGCCACCAGCAGAGATCGGGGGCCCGGGGAGCTGTTTTTT. Translated, it gives CATSRDRGPGELFF.

The rearrangement joins TRBV14 to TRBJ2-2, with a weak D call TRBD1 (5 bases). V was shortened by 1 base and J by 6 bases, with 12 bases between the two germline ends. The CDR3 extends over 15 amino acids. Germline values: CDR1 SGHDN, CDR2 FVKESK. This CDR3 reads CASSQAHLGPGELFF. CDR3 DNA: TGTGCCAGCAGCCAAGCCCATCTGGGGCCCGGGGAGCTGTTTTTT.

This clone occurred once. The chain employs TRBV10-2 and TRBJ2-7; 11 bases line up with TRBD2. Per the germline V gene, CDR1 is WSHSY and CDR2 is SAAADI. The CDR3 has 15 residues. With V trimmed by 6 bases and J by 7 bases, 11 bases remained unmatched. CDR3 residues: CASSETSGISGEQYF. The CDR3 nucleotides are TGCGCCAGCAGCGAGACTAGCGGGATTTCTGGTGAGCAGTACTTC.

Here the CDR3 reads CASSEPTGGMDEQYF. For the CDR3, the DNA is TGCGCCAGCAGCGAACCGACAGGGGGCATGGACGAGCAGTACTTC. The chain employs TRBV5-1 and TRBJ2-7; 10 nucleotides agree with TRBD1. The CDR3 length is 15 residues. V shed 4 bases, J shed 5 bases, and the junction held 9 bases outside the gene matches. Germline CDR1 is SGHRS and CDR2 is YFSETQ.

The V call is TRBV7-9, the J call TRBJ2-1; D is unresolved. V lost 5 bases to trimming and J lost 1 base, with 9 bases between them. The CDR3 is 14 amino acids. The germline gives CDR1 SEHNR, CDR2 FQNEAQ (reference sequence). For the CDR3, the DNA is TGTGCCAGCAGCCCCCTTCGGTCCTACAATGAGCAGTTCTTC. It encodes CASSPLRSYNEQFF.

This clone occurred once. This chain joins TRBV19 and TRBJ1-5; 8 positions match TRBD1. The CDR3 loop spans 15 amino acids. The germline V gene has CDR1 LNHDA and CDR2 SQIVND (reference sequence). V lost 7 bases and J lost 3; bases outside the gene matches: 8. This CDR3 is CASTPRQGTNQPQHF. As DNA, the CDR3 is TGTGCCAGTACCCCGAGACAGGGGACCAATCAGCCCCAGCATTTT.

The V and J genes are TRBV5-8 and TRBJ1-4; weak D call: TRBD1 (6 bases). V lost 2 bases and J 2 bases, leaving 16 bases between the germline ends. The CDR3 extends over 17 amino acids. CDR1 is SGHTS, CDR2 YDEGEE, per germline. The CDR3 region has the DNA TGTGCCAGCAGCTTCGGACAGAGCCCTGCGACTAATGAAAAACTGTTTTTT. It translates to CASSFGQSPATNEKLFF.

The chain couples TRBV4-2 to TRBJ2-7, with D unresolved. Germline loops: CDR1 LGHNA, CDR2 YNFKEQ. Trimming left V 1 base short and J 2 bases short, with 9 bases between. The CDR3 spans 14 residues. The CDR3 loop reads CASSQGLDTYEQYF. The CDR3 nucleotides are TGTGCCAGCAGCCAAGGGCTAGATACCTACGAGCAGTACTTC.

The rearrangement joins TRBV7-9 to TRBJ2-1; D may be TRBD2 (5 bases). CDR3 length: 14 residues. Germline CDR1 SEHNR, CDR2 FQNEAQ (reference sequence). The ends were cut back, 1 base at V and 10 bases at J, with 14 bases in the middle. The CDR3 DNA reads TGTGCCAGCAGCTTAGAGGCGGGCGGAGGCGAGCAGTTCTTC. It yields the protein CASSLEAGGGEQFF.

About this clone: At one end, the junction sequence differs from germline, possibly due to a read error. The chain combines TRBV7-3 with TRBJ2-1; D may match TRBD1 or TRBD2 (5 bases each). This CDR3 has 12 residues. Germline CDR1 is SGHTA and CDR2 is FQGTGA. In nucleotides, the CDR3 is TGTGCCAGCAGCTTAACAGAGGGACCGAGGGTCTTC. Residues: CASSLTEGPRVF.

This chain uses TRBV6-5 with TRBJ2-1; 8 nucleotides match TRBD1. The V gene's germline CDR1 is MNHEY and CDR2 SVGAGI. CDR3 length: 15 amino acids. Germline trimming cut 7 bases from V and 1 base from J; bases unmatched to any gene: 6. The CDR3 protein is CASKKGQGSYNEQFF. The CDR3 DNA sequence: TGTGCCAGCAAGAAAGGACAGGGATCCTACAATGAGCAGTTCTTC.

The table lists this clone with a few counts. This sequence joins TRBV7-9 and TRBJ2-7; tentative D call: TRBD1 (5 bases). With 5 bases removed from V and 4 bases from J, the gap between germline ends came to 15 bases. Germline V CDR1 and CDR2: SEHNR, FQNEAQ (reference sequence). This CDR3 is 14 amino acids long. This CDR3 is CASSARGPLYEQYF. CDR3 sequence (DNA): TGTGCCAGCAGCGCAAGGGGTCCTCTTTACGAGCAGTACTTC.